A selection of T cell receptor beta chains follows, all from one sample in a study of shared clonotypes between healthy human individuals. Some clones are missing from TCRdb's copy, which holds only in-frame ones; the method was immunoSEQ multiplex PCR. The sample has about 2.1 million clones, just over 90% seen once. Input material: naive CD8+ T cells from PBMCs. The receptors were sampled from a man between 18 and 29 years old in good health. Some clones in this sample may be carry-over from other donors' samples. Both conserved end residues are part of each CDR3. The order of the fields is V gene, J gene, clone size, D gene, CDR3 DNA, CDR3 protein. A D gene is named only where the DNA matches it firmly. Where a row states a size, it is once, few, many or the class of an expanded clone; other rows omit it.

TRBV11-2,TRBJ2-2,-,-,TGTGCCGAACCGCAGGGTGTGACCGGGGAGCTGTTTTTT,CAEPQGVTGELFF
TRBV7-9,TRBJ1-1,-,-,TGTGCCAGCAGCCAGGGGACGTCTGAAGCTTTCTTT,CASSQGTSEAFF
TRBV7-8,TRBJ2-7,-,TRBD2,TGTGCCAGCAACCCCCCCGGCGGGAGGTACGAGCAGTACTTC,CASNPPGGRYEQYF
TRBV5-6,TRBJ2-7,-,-,TGTGCCAGCAGCTTGGGGGCAGCCTACGAGCAGTACTTC,CASSLGAAYEQYF
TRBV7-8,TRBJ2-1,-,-,TGTGCCAGCAGCCGGGATGTGGGTAATGAGCAGTTCTTC,CASSRDVGNEQFF
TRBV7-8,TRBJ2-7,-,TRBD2,TGTGCCAGCAGCGTCCCTAGCGGGCCGAGCTCCTACGAGCAGTACTTC,CASSVPSGPSSYEQYF
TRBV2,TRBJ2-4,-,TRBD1,TGTGCCAGCGCTCTGACCATGGACAGGAACATTCAGTACTTC,CASALTMDRNIQYF
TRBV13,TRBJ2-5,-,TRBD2,TGTGCCAGCAGCAGACCGACTAGCGGGTACCAAGAGACCCAGTACTTC,CASSRPTSGYQETQYF
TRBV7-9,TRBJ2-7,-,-,TGTGCCAGCAGCTTAAGCGGGACACTCAACTACGAGCAGTACTTC,CASSLSGTLNYEQYF
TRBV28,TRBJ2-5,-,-,TGTGCCAGCAGTTTCGGGATTTACAAAGAGACCCAGTACTTC,CASSFGIYKETQYF
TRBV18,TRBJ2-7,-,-,TGTGCCAGCTCAGCGGAAACCTACGAGCAGTACTTC,CASSAETYEQYF
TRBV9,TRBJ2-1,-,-,TGTGCCAGCAGCGCGTCGAGCAGGGTCCATGAGCAGTTCTTC,CASSASSRVHEQFF
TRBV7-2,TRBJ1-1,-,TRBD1,TGTGCCAGCAGCCCAGACAGGGGGGCTGAAGCTTTCTTT,CASSPDRGAEAFF
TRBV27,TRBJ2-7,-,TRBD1,TGTGCCAGCAGCGTACAGGGGACCTACGAGCAGTACTTC,CASSVQGTYEQYF
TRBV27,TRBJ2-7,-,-,TGTGCCAGCAGCCCGAGGACAGTCCCCGCTGGCGAGCAGTACTTC,CASSPRTVPAGEQYF
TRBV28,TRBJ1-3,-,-,TGTGCCAGCAGTTTATTGTGGGACTCTGGAAACACCATATATTTT,CASSLLWDSGNTIYF
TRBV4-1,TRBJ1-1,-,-,TGCGCCAGCAGCGCACGGGGGACCGGTGCGAACACTGAAGCTTTCTTT,CASSARGTGANTEAFF
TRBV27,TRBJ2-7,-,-,TGTGCCAGCAGTTCGTCTCTCATCAGCTACGAGCAGTACTTC,CASSSSLISYEQYF
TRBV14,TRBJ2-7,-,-,TGTGCCAGCAGCCAACCTCCGGGTAGGATCTACGAGCAGTACTTC,CASSQPPGRIYEQYF
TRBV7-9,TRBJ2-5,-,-,TGTGCCAGCAGCTTAGGGACGGCTCAAGAGACCCAGTACTTC,CASSLGTAQETQYF
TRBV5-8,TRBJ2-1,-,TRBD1,TGTGCCAGCAGCTTGGCGGGACAGCTTTACAATGAGCAGTTCTTC,CASSLAGQLYNEQFF
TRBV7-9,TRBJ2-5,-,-,TGTGCCAGCAGGTCAGCGGGCCAAGAGACCCAGTACTTC,CASRSAGQETQYF
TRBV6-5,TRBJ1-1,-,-,TGTGCCAGCAGACATAGGAACACTGAAGCTTTCTTT,CASRHRNTEAFF
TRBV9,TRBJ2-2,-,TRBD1,TGTGCCAGCAGCGGCCTGACAGGGGGGACCGGGGAGCTGTTTTTT,CASSGLTGGTGELFF
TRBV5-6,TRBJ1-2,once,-,TGTGCCAGCAGCTTGGTTAGGGCGAACTATGGCTACACCTTC,CASSLVRANYGYTF
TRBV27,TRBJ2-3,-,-,TGTGCCAGCAGTTTATACAGGGAGTCCACAGATACGCAGTATTTT,CASSLYRESTDTQYF
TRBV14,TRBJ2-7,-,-,TGTGCCAGCAGCCAAGTGCCACGGCCCACTGGCGAGCAGTACTTC,CASSQVPRPTGEQYF
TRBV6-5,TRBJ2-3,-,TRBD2,TGTGCCAGCAGTTACTCGGTGGGAGGGACCGATACGCAGTATTTT,CASSYSVGGTDTQYF
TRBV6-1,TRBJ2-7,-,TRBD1,TGTGCCAGCAGTGAAGAGGACAGGCCCTCCTACGAGCAGTACTTC,CASSEEDRPSYEQYF
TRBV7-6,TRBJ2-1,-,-,TGTGCCAGCAGCTTAGCGAGACGTAATGAGCAGTTCTTC,CASSLARRNEQFF
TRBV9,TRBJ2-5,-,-,TGTGCCAGCAGCGTAGGTTCGTACGGTCCAGGGACCCAGTACTTC,CASSVGSYGPGTQYF
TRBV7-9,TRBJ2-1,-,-,TGTGCCAGCAGCTTAGAGGGGCATAGGGTTCAGTTCTTC,CASSLEGHRVQFF
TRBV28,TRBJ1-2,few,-,TGTGCCAGCAGCCCAAGGAACCGCTATGGCTACACCTTC,CASSPRNRYGYTF
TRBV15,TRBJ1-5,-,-,TGTGCCACCAGCAGAGATCACCCCAGCAATCAGCCCCAGCATTTT,CATSRDHPSNQPQHF
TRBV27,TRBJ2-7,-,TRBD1,TGTGCCAGCAGTCCCGGGACAGGGGGCGGAAGCTCCTACGAGCAGTACTTC,CASSPGTGGGSSYEQYF
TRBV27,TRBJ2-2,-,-,TGTGCCAGCAGTTCGTCCGGATCGGCGTGGTTGTTTTCCCCCGGGGAGCTGTTTTTT,CASSSSGSAWLFSPGELFF
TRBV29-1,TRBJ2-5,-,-,TGCAGCGTACTCTGGACTGCCGGGGAGACCCAGTACTTC,CSVLWTAGETQYF
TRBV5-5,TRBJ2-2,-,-,TGTGCCAGCAGCTTGCGGTCAGAACACACCGGGGAGCTGTTTTTT,CASSLRSEHTGELFF
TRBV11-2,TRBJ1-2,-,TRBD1,TGTGCCAGCAGCCGAACGACAGGGGAAGGCTATGGCTACACCTTC,CASSRTTGEGYGYTF
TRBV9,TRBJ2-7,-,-,TGTGCCAGCAGCGGACAAGTGACTAGTAATCTCGAGCAGTACTTC,CASSGQVTSNLEQYF
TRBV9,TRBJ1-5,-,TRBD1,TGTGCCAGCAGCGTTGGGACAGGGGCAAATCAGCCCCAGCATTTT,CASSVGTGANQPQHF
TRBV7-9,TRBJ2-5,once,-,TGTGCCAGCAGCTCACGGGAGACCCAGTACTTC,CASSSRETQYF
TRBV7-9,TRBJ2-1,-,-,TGTGCCAGCAGCCCGAGAGAGGGACCCTACAATGAGCAGTTCTTC,CASSPREGPYNEQFF
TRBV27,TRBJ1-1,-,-,TGTGCCAGCAGTCCTCGGGGGGACTGGAGTAACACTGAAGCTTTCTTT,CASSPRGDWSNTEAFF
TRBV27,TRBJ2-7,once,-,TGTGCCACCTCAATACTCGGGGACGGACCCGAGCAGTACTTC,CATSILGDGPEQYF
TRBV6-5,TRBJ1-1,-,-,TGTGCCAGCAGTTTAACAAAGGGGGGGACTGAAGCTTTCTTT,CASSLTKGGTEAFF
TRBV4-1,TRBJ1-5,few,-,TGCGCCAGCAGCCAAGTCGTGGGGGCTGCTCAGCCCCAGCATTTT,CASSQVVGAAQPQHF
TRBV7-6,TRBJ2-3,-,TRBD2,TGTGCCAGCAGCTTCGGGGGGTCCACAGATACGCAGTATTTT,CASSFGGSTDTQYF
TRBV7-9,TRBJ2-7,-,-,TGTGCCAGCAGCCCAGGGCCATTCGGGCAGTACTTC,CASSPGPFGQYF